This T cell receptor beta chain appears in the sequencing data of a study of blood T cell repertoires in COVID-19. Study background: The United States, Italy and Spain were the sources of the acute and convalescent COVID-19 samples. Nucleic acid was either cDNA or gDNA, and it came from T cells, B-cell-depleted T cells, or PBMCs.

The CDR3 runs to 15 residues. Germline assignment: CDR1 SGHNT and CDR2 YYREEE (reference sequence). Trimming at V came to 5 bases and at J to 1 base, leaving 8 bases not matched to a gene. Per the authors' pipeline: Amplification of reference gene primers provided the estimated nucleated cell counts. TCRdb keeps only in-frame clones here, not all; method: immunoSEQ multiplex PCR. That table furnishes V, J and clone size, whereas the DNA furnished D and trimming. This table has about 230,000 clones, around four fifths appearing once. Source material: peripheral blood. This chain joins TRBV5-4 and TRBJ1-1; 7 bases match TRBD1. The clonotype originates from a woman of 80 years or more with active or convalescent COVID-19. Here the CDR3 DNA reads TGTGCCAGCAGGATTCCGGGACAGACGAACACTGAAGCTTTCTTT. Amino acids: CASRIPGQTNTEAFF.